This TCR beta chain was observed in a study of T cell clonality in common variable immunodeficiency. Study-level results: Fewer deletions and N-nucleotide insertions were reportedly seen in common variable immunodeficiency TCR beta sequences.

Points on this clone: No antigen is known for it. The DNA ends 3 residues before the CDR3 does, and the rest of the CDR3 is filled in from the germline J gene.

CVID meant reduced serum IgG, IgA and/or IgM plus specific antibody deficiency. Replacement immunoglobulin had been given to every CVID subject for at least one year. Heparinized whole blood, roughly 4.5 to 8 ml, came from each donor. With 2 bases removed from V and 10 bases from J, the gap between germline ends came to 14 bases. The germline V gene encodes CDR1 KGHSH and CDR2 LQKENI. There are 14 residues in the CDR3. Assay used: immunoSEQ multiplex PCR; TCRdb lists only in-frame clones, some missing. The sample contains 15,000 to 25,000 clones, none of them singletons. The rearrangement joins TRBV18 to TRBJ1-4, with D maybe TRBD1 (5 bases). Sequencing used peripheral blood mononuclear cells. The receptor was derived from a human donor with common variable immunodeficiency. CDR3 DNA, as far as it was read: TGTGCCAGCTCACCAGAGGGGAATAGGGGAAAA. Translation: CASSPEGNRGK. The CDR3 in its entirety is CASSPEGNRGKLFF.